These 22 T cell receptor beta chains originate from one sample sequenced in a study of T cells in women clearing cervical HPV infection. Sequencing was performed with immunoSEQ multiplex PCR; in TCRdb, only in-frame clones are kept and a portion is missing. The sample spans about 39,000 clones; the ten largest clones claim around 5.8%. Sequencing was done on a sample of blood buffy coat. These receptors were taken from a woman between 18 and 70 years old with a cervical HPV16 infection that either progressed to CIN3+ or cleared (not recorded which).

Comments on this clone: The missing CDR3 end, 3 residues past where the read stops, is filled in from the germline J gene. The V gene is TRBV2, the J gene TRBJ1-5, with D unclear. Looked up from germline, CDR1 is SNHLY and CDR2 is FYNNEI. The CDR3 extends over 14 amino acids. Trimming took off 6 bases at V and 0 bases at J, with 9 bases between the two ends. CDR3 bases read: TGTGCCAGCAGGGGCCAGACTAGCAATCAGCCC. As protein: CASRGQTSNQP. The CDR3, in full, reads CASRGQTSNQPQHF.

CDR3 bases read: TGTGCCAGCTCACCAATCTTAGAGACG. This translates into CASSPILET. The full CDR3 protein is CASSPILETQYF. The J gene is TRBJ2-3, the V gene TRBV18; D gene ambiguous. The CDR3 is cut off 3 residues early in the read; its end comes from the germline J gene. This CDR3 spans 12 amino acids. Germline V gene sequence: CDR1 KGHSH, CDR2 LQKENI.

Remarks on this clone: The sequenced fragment ends 3 residues before the CDR3 boundary, so the rest is inferred from the germline J gene. The V and J genes are TRBV5-6 and TRBJ1-4, with a possible D match to TRBD1 (5 bases). V was cut by 4 bases and J by 8 bases, with 18 bases left in between. The CDR3 totals 15 residues. Germline CDR1 is SGHDT and CDR2 is YYEEEE. The CDR3 loop is CASSQSDRTREKLFF. CDR3 DNA (partial): TGTGCCAGCAGCCAATCCGACAGAACCAGGGAAAAA.

Regarding this clone: The read halts 3 residues ahead of the CDR3 end, with the missing end drawn from the germline J gene. V and J are TRBV29-1 and TRBJ1-2; possibly TRBD1 for D (5 bases). In germline, CDR1 is SQVTM, CDR2 ANQGSEA. The CDR3 spans 14 residues. The ends were cut back, 6 bases at V and 4 bases at J, with 18 bases in the middle. The CDR3 bases that were read are TGCAGCGTGACTCAGTGGGGGGAAGCCTATGGC. This sequence encodes CSVTQWGEAYG. The whole CDR3 sequence is CSVTQWGEAYGYTF.

Regarding this clone: The read finishes 3 residues shy of the CDR3 end, and the germline J gene is used to complete it. The J gene is TRBJ1-4, the V gene TRBV13; D not resolved. The CDR3 spans 13 residues. V shed 4 bases and J shed 8 bases, with 11 bases lying between them. Germline values: CDR1 PRHDT, CDR2 FYEKMQ (reference sequence). The CDR3 bases that were read are TGTGCCAGCAGCTCAAGTGGCCGAGAAAAA. This gives the protein CASSSSGREK. The entire CDR3 sequence reads CASSSSGREKLFF.

As regards this clone: Sequencing ends 3 residues short of the CDR3 end; the germline J gene provides the rest. The rearrangement joins TRBV5-1 to TRBJ1-2, with 8 bases matching TRBD1. The length of the CDR3 is 14 residues. After removal of 4 bases from V and 4 bases from J, the junction contained 6 bases not matched to a gene. Germline values: CDR1 SGHRS, CDR2 YFSETQ. The sequenced part of the CDR3 DNA is TGCGCCAGCAGCGTGGACAGGGTCGGCTATGGC. Residues: CASSVDRVGYG. The full CDR3 protein is CASSVDRVGYGYTF. The full variable domain, its missing parts supplied by reference TRBV5-1 and TRBJ1-2, is KAGVTQTPRYLIKTRGQQVTLSCSPISGHRSVSWYQQTPGQGLQFLFEYFSETQRNKGNFPGRFSGRQFSNSRSEMNVSTLELGDSALYLCASSVDRVGYGYTFGSGTRLTVV.

Comment on this clone: The CDR3 end lies 3 residues beyond the end of the read and is filled in from the germline J gene. The chain links TRBV19 to TRBJ1-2; TRBD1 matches 11 bases. The length of the CDR3 is 21 residues. The germline V gene has CDR1 LNHDA and CDR2 SQIVND (reference sequence). The covered CDR3 bases are TGTGCCAGTAACCCGACCCAGGTGGACAGGGGGCTACGAAGTTGTCCCTACGAC. Amino acids: CASNPTQVDRGLRSCPYD. The complete CDR3 sequence is CASNPTQVDRGLRSCPYDYTF.

A note on this clone: The read ends 3 residues before the CDR3 terminus; that terminus is restored from the germline J gene. The chain combines TRBV20-1 with TRBJ1-1; 7 bases line up with TRBD1. The CDR3 consists of 14 residues. V trimming: 7 bases; J trimming: 0 bases; junction bases outside the gene matches: 8. CDR1 DFQATT and CDR2 SNEGSKA come from the germline V gene (reference sequence). The covered CDR3 bases are TGCAGTGTAACACCGGGACAGATGAACACTGAA. It specifies CSVTPGQMNTE. The CDR3, in full, reads CSVTPGQMNTEAFF.

On this clone itself: The read halts 3 residues ahead of the CDR3 end, with the missing end drawn from the germline J gene. The V gene is TRBV7-9, the J gene TRBJ2-5; D might be TRBD2 (6 bases). CDR1 and CDR2 (germline): SEHNR, FQNEAQ (reference sequence). This CDR3 is built from 14 residues. V lost 1 base, J lost 2 bases, and 8 bases lay in between. Incomplete CDR3 DNA: TGTGCCAGCAGCTTAGTTGGGGGGCAAGAGACC. Its protein product is CASSLVGGQET. The CDR3 reads in full as CASSLVGGQETQYF.

The CDR3 bases that were read are TGTGCCAGTAGTATAGAGGCTAGCTGGCATGAC. As protein: CASSIEASWHD. The complete CDR3 protein is CASSIEASWHDYTF. This chain joins TRBV19 and TRBJ1-2, with D unresolved. The read gets to within 3 residues of the CDR3 end, and the germline J gene fills in the rest. Looked up from germline, CDR1 is LNHDA and CDR2 is SQIVND (reference sequence). The CDR3 contains 14 residues.

Concerning this clone itself: The DNA ends 3 residues before the CDR3 does, and the rest of the CDR3 is filled in from the germline J gene. This sequence joins TRBV7-9 and TRBJ2-7; the D is unclear. The CDR3 is 14 amino acids. From germline, CDR1 is SEHNR and CDR2 FQNEAQ (reference sequence). V lost 4 bases and J 1 base, leaving 11 bases between the germline ends. Partial CDR3 DNA: TGTGCCAGCAGCTATACAGTGTCATCCTACGAG. It is translated as CASSYTVSSYE. The whole CDR3 region reads CASSYTVSSYEQYF. Looking up the rest from reference TRBV7-9 and TRBJ2-7 gives the full variable domain: DTGVSQNPRHKITKRGQNVTFRCDPISEHNRLYWYRQTLGQGPEFLTYFQNEAQLEKSRLLSDRFSAERPKGSFSTLEIQRTEQGDSAMYLCASSYTVSSYEQYFGPGTRLTVT.

About this clone itself: Read data end 3 residues before the CDR3 end; the end is taken from the germline J gene. The V and J genes are TRBV2 and TRBJ1-2, with D hard to call. CDR3 size: 12 residues. Germline CDR1 reads SNHLY; CDR2 reads FYNNEI. The CDR3 bases that were read are TGTGCCAGCAGTGAGATAGCCTACGAC. Translating it yields CASSEIAYD. From start to end, the CDR3 is CASSEIAYDYTF.

Comment on this clone: The CDR3 end lies 3 residues beyond the end of the read and is filled in from the germline J gene. The chain recombines TRBV7-8 with TRBJ1-4, with a weak D call TRBD1 (5 bases). V was trimmed by 1 base and J by 3 bases, leaving 12 bases between them. CDR1 is SGHVS, CDR2 FQNEAQ, per germline. CDR3 length: 16 residues. The CDR3 here is CASSLGTPTSNEKLFF. CDR3 DNA (partial): TGTGCCAGCAGCTTAGGGACACCGACTTCTAATGAAAAA. The full variable domain, rest sourced from reference TRBV7-8 and TRBJ1-4, is GAGVSQSPRYKVAKRGQDVALRCDPISGHVSLFWYQQALGQGPEFLTYFQNEAQLDKSGLPSDRFFAERPEGSVSTLKIQRTQQEDSAVYLCASSLGTPTSNEKLFFGSGTQLSVL.

On this clone: The CDR3 extends 3 residues past the end of the read, so its final part is completed from the germline J gene. This rearrangement joins TRBV13 to TRBJ2-3, with 8 bases aligning to TRBD2. V lost 3 bases to trimming and J lost 0 bases; unmatched junction nucleotides: 11. Germline V gene data show CDR1 as PRHDT and CDR2 as FYEKMQ (reference sequence). The CDR3 loop spans 18 amino acids. The DNA read from the CDR3 is TGTGCCAGCAGCTTTTACGGGAGGGGCAGACTGAGCACAGATACG. Protein product: CASSFYGRGRLSTDT. The whole CDR3 protein reads CASSFYGRGRLSTDTQYF.

In the case of this clone: The sequenced fragment ends 3 residues before the CDR3 boundary, so the rest is inferred from the germline J gene. V usage is TRBV7-2 and J usage is TRBJ2-1; 10 nucleotides match TRBD2. Trimming took 4 bases from V and 9 from J; bases not matched to a gene: 9. CDR1 is SGHTA, CDR2 FQGNSA, per germline. The CDR3 runs to 15 residues. CDR3: CASSSTSGLFSEQFF. The covered CDR3 bases are TGTGCCAGCAGCTCGACTAGCGGGTTATTTAGTGAG.

As to this clone: Read sequence stops 3 residues before the CDR3 end, and the germline J gene provides the missing end. The chain links TRBV30 to TRBJ1-6; 8 bases align to TRBD1. J gave up 4 bases and V 3 bases, and 2 bases lay outside the gene matches. This CDR3 has 14 residues. The germline V gene has CDR1 GTSNPN and CDR2 SVGIG (reference sequence). CDR3 sequence reads: CAWSRGPYNSPLHF. The covered CDR3 bases are TGTGCCTGGAGCAGGGGGCCATATAATTCACCC.

In the case of this clone: The read is 3 residues too short to cover the CDR3 end, so that end is filled in from the germline J gene. The chain combines TRBV10-2 with TRBJ2-7; 7 nucleotides agree with TRBD2. CDR3 length: 13 amino acids. The junction had 5 bases not matched to a gene; V was cut back by 4 bases and J by 5 bases. CDR1 and CDR2 (germline): WSHSY, SAAADI. The chain's CDR3 is CASSAAGDNEQYF. The sequenced part of the CDR3 DNA is TGCGCCAGCAGTGCGGCGGGAGATAACGAG.

As concerns this clone: The read ends 3 residues shy of where the CDR3 ends; the end is completed using the germline J gene. V usage is TRBV19 and J usage is TRBJ2-3; a possible D gene is TRBD2 (5 bases). There are 13 residues in the CDR3. Germline CDR1 and CDR2: LNHDA and SQIVND (reference sequence). CDR3 residues: CASSRGFNQPQYF. CDR3 DNA, as far as it was read: TGTGCCAGTAGTAGAGGGTTCAATCAGCCG.

As to this clone: The read falls 3 residues short of the CDR3 end, and the missing part is taken from the germline J gene. This rearrangement joins TRBV6-2 or TRBV6-3 to TRBJ2-7, with 11 bases identical to TRBD2. Germline CDR1 and CDR2: MNHEY and SVGEGT. Trimming removed 2 bases from V and 4 bases from J; junction bases left unmatched: 7. The CDR3 loop spans 16 amino acids. The CDR3 sequence: CASSYGLAGGGYEQYF. The part of the CDR3 DNA that was read is TGTGCCAGCAGTTACGGCCTAGCGGGAGGCGGGTACGAG.

A remark on this clone: Read sequence stops 3 residues before the CDR3 end, and the germline J gene provides the missing end. This chain joins TRBV19 and TRBJ1-1, with D unresolved. The germline V gene encodes CDR1 LNHDA and CDR2 SQIVND (reference sequence). V was clipped by 7 bases and J by 5 bases, with 23 bases between them. The CDR3 sequence is 16 residues long. The sequenced part of the CDR3 DNA is TGTGCCAGTAACAGAGAACCGGGCCCCCGCGGGACTGAA. Amino acid sequence: CASNREPGPRGTE. In full, the CDR3 reads CASNREPGPRGTEAFF.

As concerns this clone: With the read ending 3 residues before the CDR3 end, the germline J gene is used to fill in that end. This chain connects TRBV20-1 to TRBJ2-3, with TRBD2 as a possible D gene (6 bases). The CDR3 has 16 residues. Germline V gene sequence: CDR1 DFQATT, CDR2 SNEGSKA (reference sequence). The sequenced CDR3 bases are TGCAGTGCTAGAGATAAAACGGGGACTCTGTTAGAGACG. Translated: CSARDKTGTLLET. The whole CDR3 protein reads CSARDKTGTLLETQYF.

A note on this clone: The CDR3 goes on 3 residues after the read ends, and that part is filled in from the germline J gene. The genes are TRBV5-5 and TRBJ2-7, with D perhaps TRBD1 (5 bases). Per germline, CDR1 SGHKS and CDR2 YYEKEE (reference sequence). V was pared by 4 bases and J by 2 bases, with 10 bases between. The CDR3 extends over 13 amino acids. The chain's CDR3 is CASSPDSTYEQYF. The part of the CDR3 DNA that was read is TGTGCCAGCAGCCCCGACAGTACCTACGAG.